The 29 T cell receptor beta chains presented below share a single source sample, sequenced in a study of cytomegalovirus exposure and HLA in healthy donors (dated by TCRdb to 2015 to 2018). To prepare the library, the immunoSEQ multiplex PCR assay was applied. The multiplex PCR relied on a mix of 60 forward primers for TCR Vbeta segments and 13 reverse primers for TCR Jbeta segments. TCRdb re-hosts the immuneACCESS table, in-frame sequences only. Its copies lack some clones; in the studies checked, an unresolved V gene accounts for under half of them, and the cause for the rest is not known. Across this sample there are about 190,000 clones, with 81% seen only once. Jointly, the top ten make up about 1.8% of the sample. The sample taken for sequencing was PBMCs. The receptors originated from a man aged 18 to 30 in good health and CMV-seronegative.

The chain joins TRBV6-5 to TRBJ1-2, with 8 nucleotides matching TRBD1. CDR3 size: 15 residues. Trimming cost V 0 bases and J 8 bases; bases outside gene matches: 8. Germline V gives CDR1 MNHEY, CDR2 SVGAGI. CDR3 nucleotides: TGTGCCAGCAGTTACTCGTGGCAGGGGGCAGTCGGCTACACCTTC. It encodes CASSYSWQGAVGYTF.

The CDR3 DNA reads TGTGCCAGCAGCTACGGAGGGGCTGGCAATGAGCAGTTCTTC. It yields the protein CASSYGGAGNEQFF. The chain carries TRBV7-6 and TRBJ2-1; TRBD2 might be the D (6 bases). V lost 4 bases, J lost 6 bases, and 13 bases lay in between. The germline V gene encodes CDR1 SGHVS and CDR2 FNYEAQ. The CDR3 totals 14 residues.

This rearrangement joins TRBV5-1 to TRBJ2-1, with 12 bases identical to TRBD2. Germline values: CDR1 SGHRS, CDR2 YFSETQ. With 4 bases clipped from V and 0 bases from J, the junction kept 8 bases outside the gene matches. The CDR3 contains 18 residues. The DNA for the CDR3 is TGCGCCAGCAGCGGGACTAGCGGGCTAGAATCCTCCTACAATGAGCAGTTCTTC. As protein: CASSGTSGLESSYNEQFF.

This clone was seen more than once but under ten times. The gene calls are TRBV28 and TRBJ2-7; 10 bases match TRBD1. CDR1 and CDR2 (germline): MDHEN, SYDVKM. This CDR3 comprises 14 residues. With 5 bases clipped from V and 4 bases from J, the junction kept 5 bases outside the gene matches. CDR3 coding DNA: TGTGCCAGCAGTAGAGACAGGGGGCTTTACGAGCAGTACTTC. This sequence encodes CASSRDRGLYEQYF. The full variable domain, rest sourced from reference TRBV28 and TRBJ2-7, is DVKVTQSSRYLVKRTGEKVFLECVQDMDHENMFWYRQDPGLGLRLIYFSYDVKMKEKGDIPEGYSVSREKKERFSLILESASTNQTSMYLCASSRDRGLYEQYFGPGTRLTVT.

This clone was seen a few times. The chain has TRBV18 and TRBJ2-6; D not resolved. CDR1 and CDR2 from the germline V gene are KGHSH and LQKENI. V gave up 2 bases and J gave up 3 bases, with 5 bases separating them. This CDR3 has 14 residues. CDR3: CASSPSGGANVLTF. CDR3 bases: TGTGCCAGCTCACCATCAGGTGGGGCCAACGTCCTGACTTTC.

The chain couples TRBV5-4 to TRBJ2-2; TRBD1 is a possible D gene (5 bases). CDR1 is SGHNT, CDR2 YYREEE, per germline (reference sequence). Trimming took off 0 bases at V and 6 bases at J, with 12 bases between the two ends. This CDR3 has 15 residues. The CDR3 DNA follows: TGTGCCAGCAGCTTGGCCATAGAAGGGGCCGGGGAGCTGTTTTTT. Encoded protein: CASSLAIEGAGELFF.

This chain links TRBV6-5 with TRBJ2-7; TRBD2 agrees at 9 bases. V gave up 8 bases and J gave up 3 bases; unmatched junction bases: 8. The CDR3 extends over 14 amino acids. Germline-derived CDR1 and CDR2 are MNHEY and SVGAGI. DNA of the CDR3: TGTGCCAGCTCTAAAGCGGGGGGAGACTACGAGCAGTACTTC. Protein: CASSKAGGDYEQYF.

This chain links TRBV9 with TRBJ2-3; D unresolved. The CDR3 extends over 16 amino acids. The germline CDR1 and CDR2 sequences are SGDLS and YYNGEE. Trimming removed 0 bases from V and 0 bases from J, with 11 bases in between. Here the CDR3 DNA reads TGTGCCAGCAGCGTAGAGGCAGGCTTTAGCACAGATACGCAGTATTTT. Its protein is CASSVEAGFSTDTQYF.

As regards this clone: The junction differs from germline at one of its ends, possibly a read error. The chain combines TRBV4-1 with TRBJ1-2, with 10 bases matching TRBD1. Germline V lookup: CDR1 MGHRA, CDR2 YSYEKL. This CDR3 is built from 15 residues. This CDR3 reads CASSQGPGQGLGYTF. CDR3 sequence (DNA): TGCGCCAGCAGTCAAGGTCCGGGACAGGGGCTCGGCTACACCTTC.

The rearrangement uses TRBV4-3 and TRBJ2-1; weak D call: TRBD2 (5 bases). In germline, CDR1 is LGHNA, CDR2 YSLEER. CDR3 length: 14 residues. V was pared by 2 bases and J by 5 bases, with 10 bases between. The CDR3 nucleotides read TGCGCCAGCAGCCAATCCGGACTGGACAATGAGCAGTTCTTC. As protein: CASSQSGLDNEQFF.

In its sample, this clone was seen a few times. The rearrangement uses TRBV9 and TRBJ2-1, with 7 bases identical to TRBD1. This CDR3 is 15 amino acids long. V gave up 0 bases and J gave up 1 base; unmatched junction bases: 1. Per the germline V gene, CDR1 is SGDLS and CDR2 is YYNGEE. The CDR3 here is CASSVETGSYNEQFF. CDR3 bases: TGTGCCAGCAGCGTAGAGACAGGGTCCTACAATGAGCAGTTCTTC.

V and J are TRBV7-2 and TRBJ2-7; TRBD2 matches 7 bases. CDR1 SGHTA and CDR2 FQGNSA come from the germline V gene. V lost 3 bases to trimming and J lost 1 base; unmatched junction nucleotides: 3. The CDR3 has 14 residues. In nucleotides, the CDR3 is TGTGCCAGCAGCTTCCGGGACTATTCCTACGAGCAGTACTTC. Translating it yields CASSFRDYSYEQYF.

This clone turned up a few times. The chain combines TRBV6-5 with TRBJ2-5; 8 positions agree with TRBD1. The germline V gene encodes CDR1 MNHEY and CDR2 SVGAGI. With 5 bases clipped from V and 2 bases from J, the junction kept 1 base outside the gene matches. CDR3 length: 13 residues. Here the CDR3 DNA reads TGTGCCAGCAGTAGGACAGGGCAAGAGACCCAGTACTTC. This gives the protein CASSRTGQETQYF.

The rearrangement links TRBV9 to TRBJ1-1; D is uncertain. CDR1 and CDR2 from the germline V gene are SGDLS and YYNGEE. V was cut by 0 bases and J by 3 bases, with 6 bases left in between. This CDR3 is 13 amino acids long. This CDR3 reads CASSVGQDTEAFF. CDR3 DNA: TGTGCCAGCAGCGTAGGGCAGGACACTGAAGCTTTCTTT. The full variable domain, completed using reference TRBV9 and TRBJ1-1, is DSGVTQTPKHLITATGQRVTLRCSPRSGDLSVYWYQQSLDQGLQFLIQYYNGEERAKGNILERFSAQQFPDLHSELNLSSLELGDSALYFCASSVGQDTEAFFGQGTRLTVV.

V is TRBV4-3 and J is TRBJ1-6; the D is unclear. The CDR3 contains 15 residues. V dropped 2 bases and J dropped 3 bases, with 8 bases sitting between them. Germline-derived CDR1 and CDR2 are LGHNA and YSLEER. In DNA, the CDR3 is TGCGCCAGCAGCCAATCGGGGAGCTATAATTCACCCCTCCACTTT. As protein: CASSQSGSYNSPLHF.

This clone was recorded a few times. The gene calls are TRBV9 and TRBJ1-4; perhaps TRBD1 as D (6 bases). Trimming pared 4 bases from V and 8 bases from J, leaving 9 bases between. Germline V CDR1 and CDR2: SGDLS, YYNGEE. The CDR3 spans 12 residues. The CDR3 DNA reads TGTGCCAGCAGCCAAAGGGGGGAAAAACTGTTTTTT. Protein product: CASSQRGEKLFF.

This chain links TRBV6-6 with TRBJ2-7; D may be TRBD2 (5 bases). V was trimmed by 5 bases and J by 7 bases, leaving 21 bases between them. The CDR3 loop spans 15 amino acids. Germline V gene data show CDR1 as MNHNY and CDR2 as SVGAGI (reference sequence). CDR3 bases: TGTGCCAGCAGTAACCGGGCTCTAGCTTCGTGGGAGCAGTACTTC. Amino acid sequence: CASSNRALASWEQYF.

J is TRBJ2-7 and V is TRBV7-9; 8 bases fit TRBD1. Trimming cost V 5 bases and J 4 bases; bases outside gene matches: 13. Germline loops: CDR1 SEHNR, CDR2 FQNEAQ (reference sequence). This CDR3 is built from 16 residues. The CDR3 region has the DNA TGTGCCAGCAGCCGTACAGGGGGGTGGGCCCATTACGAGCAGTACTTC. It yields the protein CASSRTGGWAHYEQYF.

The chain joins TRBV7-9 to TRBJ1-1; unclear D gene. Per germline, CDR1 SEHNR and CDR2 FQNEAQ (reference sequence). Trimming removed 4 bases from V and 1 base from J, with 7 bases in between. The CDR3 length is 13 residues. Here the CDR3 DNA reads TGTGCCAGCAGCTCCCTCGGGAACACTGAAGCTTTCTTT. Residues: CASSSLGNTEAFF.

The V gene is TRBV5-4, the J gene TRBJ2-7; 8 nucleotides match TRBD1. Trimming took 5 bases from V and 7 from J; bases not matched to a gene: 14. This CDR3 comprises 15 residues. Germline loops: CDR1 SGHNT, CDR2 YYREEE (reference sequence). The CDR3 DNA reads TGTGCCAGCAGTTTCGGCGGGACAGGTATATGGGAGCAGTACTTC. Translated: CASSFGGTGIWEQYF.

The chain recombines TRBV9 with TRBJ2-3, with 15 bases matching TRBD2. This CDR3 is 16 amino acids long. With V trimmed by 2 bases and J by 4 bases, 2 bases remained unmatched. Germline CDR1 reads SGDLS; CDR2 reads YYNGEE. The CDR3 sequence is CASSVRTSGRADTQYF. In DNA, the CDR3 is TGTGCCAGCAGCGTCCGGACTAGCGGGAGGGCAGATACGCAGTATTTT.

A few counts support this clone. The chain carries TRBV6-6 and TRBJ2-1, with a tentative D call TRBD2 (5 bases). This CDR3 is built from 15 residues. Trimming removed 0 bases from V and 10 bases from J, with 16 bases in between. The germline V gene has CDR1 MNHNY and CDR2 SVGAGI (reference sequence). CDR3 sequence (DNA): TGTGCCAGCAGTTACTCCCCCTCGAGCGGCGGCGAGCAGTTCTTC. This codes for CASSYSPSSGGEQFF.

Regarding this clone: Other nucleotide sequences from this sample produce the same CDR3. V gene TRBV13 combines with J gene TRBJ1-1; D possibly corresponds to TRBD1 (6 bases). Trimming took 5 bases from V and 8 from J, leaving 21 bases between them. CDR1 and CDR2 (germline): PRHDT, FYEKMQ (reference sequence). The CDR3 is 15 residues long. The DNA of the CDR3 is TGTGCCAGCAGCCCCCCACAGGGCTCGCGAGCCGAAGCTTTCTTT. This translates into CASSPPQGSRAEAFF.

The chain recombines TRBV28 with TRBJ1-2; possible D gene TRBD1, 5 bases. In germline, CDR1 is MDHEN, CDR2 SYDVKM. This CDR3 has 14 residues. The V end lost 5 bases, the J end lost 8 bases, and 18 bases lay between the germline ends. This chain's CDR3 is CASSPGYARSGYTF. CDR3 DNA: TGTGCCAGCAGTCCAGGGTATGCCAGGAGCGGCTACACCTTC.

This clone was recorded only once. The CDR3 spells CASSRTGESNQPQHF. The CDR3 nucleotides are TGTGCCAGCAGCCGGACAGGGGAAAGCAATCAGCCCCAGCATTTT. The genes are TRBV4-2 and TRBJ1-5; 9 bases line up with TRBD1. The CDR3 is 15 amino acids. Germline-derived CDR1 and CDR2 are LGHNA and YNFKEQ. J lost 1 base, V lost 4 bases, and 2 bases had no gene match.

The rearrangement links TRBV5-4 to TRBJ2-1; TRBD2 agrees at 10 bases. The length of the CDR3 is 13 residues. CDR1 and CDR2 (germline): SGHNT, YYREEE (reference sequence). Losses at the gene ends were 10 bases for V and 4 bases for J; bases not matched to a gene: 5. This chain's CDR3 is CAGGTSEYNEQFF. The DNA of the CDR3 is TGTGCCGGAGGGACTAGCGAGTACAATGAGCAGTTCTTC. Looking up the rest from reference TRBV5-4 and TRBJ2-1 gives the full variable domain: ETGVTQSPTHLIKTRGQQVTLRCSSQSGHNTVSWYQQALGQGPQFIFQYYREEENGRGNFPPRFSGLQFPNYSSELNVNALELDDSALYLCAGGTSEYNEQFFGPGTRLTVL.

The chain has TRBV5-1 and TRBJ2-7, with D perhaps TRBD1 (6 bases). Germline lookup yields CDR1 SGHRS and CDR2 YFSETQ. This CDR3 comprises 15 residues. Trimming stripped 0 bases from V and 5 bases from J, with 15 bases between. The CDR3 nucleotides read TGCGCCAGCAGCTTGGAAGACAGGCCCAACGACGAGCAGTACTTC. Translated, it gives CASSLEDRPNDEQYF.

The rearrangement joins TRBV5-6 to TRBJ1-1; D perhaps matches TRBD1 (5 bases). The CDR3 contains 14 residues. In germline, CDR1 is SGHDT, CDR2 YYEEEE. The ends were cut back, 2 bases at V and 5 bases at J, with 13 bases in the middle. The CDR3 sequence is CASSFGRRGTEAFF. The CDR3 coding sequence is TGTGCCAGCAGCTTTGGCCGAAGGGGAACTGAAGCTTTCTTT. The whole variable domain, remainder taken from reference TRBV5-6 and TRBJ1-1, is DAGVTQSPTHLIKTRGQQVTLRCSPKSGHDTVSWYQQALGQGPQFIFQYYEEEERQRGNFPDRFSGHQFPNYSSELNVNALLLGDSALYLCASSFGRRGTEAFFGQGTRLTVV.

In its sample, this clone was seen once. V gene TRBV5-1 combines with J gene TRBJ1-2; 8 bases line up with TRBD1. Germline V gene data show CDR1 as SGHRS and CDR2 as YFSETQ. Trimming removed 1 base from V and 10 bases from J; junction bases left unmatched: 12. The CDR3 has 15 amino acids. The CDR3 sequence is CASSLRVGQAGSYTF. CDR3 nucleotides: TGCGCCAGCAGCTTGAGGGTGGGACAGGCGGGGTCCTACACCTTC.